This TCR beta chain was recorded in a study of blood T cells in healthy people across ages. CDR3 length equals 13 residues. Germline CDR1 is SQVTM and CDR2 is ANQGSEA. V was clipped by 0 bases and J by 5 bases, with 8 bases between them. Primers used in a second PCR of roughly 6 to 11 cycles were a sample-barcoded 5' primer and a J-beta primer mix. MiXCR, run by TCRdb on the 5' RACE reads, gives a single entry per CDR3 protein. In the table there are around 1,000,000 distinct CDR3 sequences, roughly 24% of which are singletons. These same data were also listed under a study on T cells of mothers and their children.

The source material was blood. The chain joins TRBV29-1 to TRBJ2-1; D gene uncertain. This sequence originates from a girl aged 2 to 9 in good health. CDR3 bases: TGCAGCGTTGAAGATGGGGAAAACAATGAGCAGTTCTTC. Protein product: CSVEDGENNEQFF.